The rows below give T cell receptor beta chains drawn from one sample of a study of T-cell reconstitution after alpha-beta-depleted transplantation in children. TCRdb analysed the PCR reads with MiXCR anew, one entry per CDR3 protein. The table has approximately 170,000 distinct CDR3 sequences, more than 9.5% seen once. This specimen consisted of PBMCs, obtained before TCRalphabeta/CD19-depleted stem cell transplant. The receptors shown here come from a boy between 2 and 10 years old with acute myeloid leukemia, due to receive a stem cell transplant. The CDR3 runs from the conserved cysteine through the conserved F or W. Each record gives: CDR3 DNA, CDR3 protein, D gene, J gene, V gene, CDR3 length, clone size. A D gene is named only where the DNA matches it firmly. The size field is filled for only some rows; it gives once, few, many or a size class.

TGCGCTAGTGGGGCAAGTGGCACAGATACGCAGTATTTT | CASGASGTDTQYF | NA | TRBJ2-3 | TRBV12-5 | 13 | few
TGTGCCAGCATGAGGGGGACAGCCTGGTATGGCTACACCTTC | CASMRGTAWYGYTF | TRBD1 | TRBJ1-2 | TRBV28 | 14 | many
TGTGCCAGCAGCGTAGCCGGTGGGTCTACGGATGGCTACACCTTC | CASSVAGGSTDGYTF | NA | TRBJ1-2 | TRBV9 | 15 | many
TGTGCCAGCAGCTTGTTTTGGACCCAAACAGGGACTAGCGGGAGATCTGGCGAGCAGTACTTC | CASSLFWTQTGTSGRSGEQYF | TRBD2 | TRBJ2-7 | TRBV5-4 | 21 | many
TGTGCCAGTAGTATCCTAGTCACTAGCGGGACGTACAATGAGCAGTTCTTC | CASSILVTSGTYNEQFF | TRBD2 | TRBJ2-1 | TRBV19 | 17 | many
TGTGCCATCAGTGAGACTGGAGGGAGTACCAAAAACATTCAGTACTTC | CAISETGGSTKNIQYF | NA | TRBJ2-4 | TRBV10-3 | 16 | many
TGTGCCAGCAGTCCCGATCAAAAACTGTTTTTT | CASSPDQKLFF | NA | TRBJ1-4 | TRBV12-3/TRBV12-4 | 11 | many
TGTGCCACCAGTGATTTCCTTCCCAGCTCCTACAATGAGCAGTTCTTC | CATSDFLPSSYNEQFF | NA | TRBJ2-1 | TRBV24-1 | 16 | many
TGTGCCAGCAGCTACCGAGGGTCAGCGCCTGGCTACACCTTC | CASSYRGSAPGYTF | NA | TRBJ1-2 | TRBV5-6 | 14 | many
TGTGCCAGCAGCCGGACTAGCGGGGTCCTCGAGCAGTACTTC | CASSRTSGVLEQYF | TRBD2 | TRBJ2-7 | TRBV27 | 14 | many
TGTGCCACCAGCCCGGGGGGGTTGGGGGTTGAAGCTTTCTTT | CATSPGGLGVEAFF | NA | TRBJ1-1 | TRBV15 | 14 | many
TGCAGTACCCCTATGCCGGGACAGGGTAGGGATGAGCAGTTCTTC | CSTPMPGQGRDEQFF | TRBD1 | TRBJ2-1 | TRBV20-1 | 15 | many
TGCAGTGCCAGCGCAGGGGAGTATGGCTACACCTTC | CSASAGEYGYTF | NA | TRBJ1-2 | TRBV20-1 | 12 | many
TGCAGCGTTGAAGTGGGTGGGGTGTCAGCCGTTGAAAAAGCTTTCTTT | CSVEVGGVSAVEKAFF | NA | TRBJ1-1 | TRBV29-1 | 16 | many
TGCAGTGCTAGAGGGGCTAGCGGGAGAGAGGAGACCCAGTACTTC | CSARGASGREETQYF | TRBD2 | TRBJ2-5 | TRBV20-1 | 15 | many
TGTGCCAGCAGACAGGGGGTCACTGAAGCTTTCTTT | CASRQGVTEAFF | TRBD1 | TRBJ1-1 | TRBV6-5 | 12 | many
TGTGCCAGCAGTTACGGTGGGGGGATTAATGAAAAACTGTTTTTT | CASSYGGGINEKLFF | NA | TRBJ1-4 | TRBV6-5 | 15 | NA
TGTGCCAGCACGTCGGTCAACAATGAGCAGTTCTTC | CASTSVNNEQFF | NA | TRBJ2-1 | TRBV28 | 12 | many
TGTGCCAGCAGTTTTTATTCCCCAGCCGGACTAGCGGGAGACCCCTACGAGCAGTACTTC | CASSFYSPAGLAGDPYEQYF | TRBD2 | TRBJ2-7 | TRBV5-4 | 20 | many
TGCAGTGCTACACTAGCGGGACGGAAGACCCAGTACTTC | CSATLAGRKTQYF | TRBD2 | TRBJ2-5 | TRBV20-1 | 13 | many
TGTGCCAGCAAAAGGGGGAGGGGAGACTACAATGAGCAGTTCTTC | CASKRGRGDYNEQFF | NA | TRBJ2-1 | TRBV28 | 15 | NA
TGTGCCAGTAGTATAGCCACTGGGGCCAACGTCCTGACTTTC | CASSIATGANVLTF | NA | TRBJ2-6 | TRBV19 | 14 | NA
TGTGCCAGCAGTGAAGGGACAGGATACTACACAGATACGCAGTATTTT | CASSEGTGYYTDTQYF | TRBD1 | TRBJ2-3 | TRBV2 | 16 | NA
TGTGCCAGCAGTAGACAGGTGTACACTGAAGCTTTCTTT | CASSRQVYTEAFF | NA | TRBJ1-1 | TRBV12-3/TRBV12-4 | 13 | many
TGTGCCAGCAGCCGGACAGGCCTTCTCAAAAACATTCAGTACTTC | CASSRTGLLKNIQYF | TRBD1 | TRBJ2-4 | TRBV2 | 15 | many
TGTGCCAGCACCCCCCGGGAGGATCTCGGAGAGACCCAGTACTTC | CASTPREDLGETQYF | TRBD2 | TRBJ2-5 | TRBV12-3/TRBV12-4 | 15 | many
TGCAGCGTTGGGCAGGGAGCCAGCACAGATACGCAGTATTTT | CSVGQGASTDTQYF | NA | TRBJ2-3 | TRBV29-1 | 14 | many
TGCGCCAGCAGCCAAGATGGAGGGGGGCGGGACAAAAACATTCAGTACTTC | CASSQDGGGRDKNIQYF | NA | TRBJ2-4 | TRBV4-1 | 17 | many
TGTGCCAGCAGTTTAGCGCTATCGGCAGGGAGTACAGCGGGAGGGCCTTTATATGAGCAGTTCTTC | CASSLALSAGSTAGGPLYEQFF | TRBD2 | TRBJ2-1 | TRBV11-1 | 22 | NA
TGTGCCAGCAGCTCCCCTCCCCACCGCGGTAATTCCTACAATGAGCAGTTCTTC | CASSSPPHRGNSYNEQFF | NA | TRBJ2-1 | TRBV7-6 | 18 | few
TGTGCCAGCACCTTAGAAGGAGCGACGCTCAAGCATTTT | CASTLEGATLKHF | NA | TRBJ2-3 | TRBV12-3/TRBV12-4 | 13 | many
TGCAGTGCTAGAGAAGGATGGAGCAATCAGCCCCAGCATTTT | CSAREGWSNQPQHF | NA | TRBJ1-5 | TRBV20-1 | 14 | many
TGTGCCAGCAGCAGATTAACAGGGGGGGGAGAGACCCAGTACTTC | CASSRLTGGGETQYF | NA | TRBJ2-5 | TRBV5-6 | 15 | many
TGTGCCAGCAAACGGACAGCCTATGCTAGCACAGATACGCAGTATTTT | CASKRTAYASTDTQYF | NA | TRBJ2-3 | TRBV5-5 | 16 | NA
TGTGCCAGCAGCCGCACCGGACTGATTTATGAAGCTTTCTTT | CASSRTGLIYEAFF | NA | TRBJ1-1 | TRBV7-2 | 14 | many
TGTGCCAGCAGCGTAGCCACCCAAGAGACCCAGTACTTC | CASSVATQETQYF | NA | TRBJ2-5 | TRBV9 | 13 | many
TGCGCCAGCAGCTTAGTTCCAGCGGGGCTCGGTGAGCAGTTCTTC | CASSLVPAGLGEQFF | TRBD2 | TRBJ2-1 | TRBV5-1 | 15 | many